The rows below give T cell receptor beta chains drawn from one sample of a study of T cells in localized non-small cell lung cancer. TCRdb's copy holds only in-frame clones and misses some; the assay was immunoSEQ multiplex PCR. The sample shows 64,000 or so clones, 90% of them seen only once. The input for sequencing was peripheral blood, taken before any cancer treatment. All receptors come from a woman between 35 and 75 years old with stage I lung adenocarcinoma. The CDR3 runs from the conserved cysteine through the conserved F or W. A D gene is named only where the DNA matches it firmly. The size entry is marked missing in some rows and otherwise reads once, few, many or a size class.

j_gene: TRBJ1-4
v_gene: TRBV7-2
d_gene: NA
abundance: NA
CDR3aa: CASSLVGGRYLFF
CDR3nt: TGTGCCAGCAGCTTAGTGGGGGGCAGGTACCTGTTTTTT

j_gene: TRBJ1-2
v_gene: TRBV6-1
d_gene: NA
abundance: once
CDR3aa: CASSEGRSSNYGYTF
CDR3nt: TGTGCCAGCAGTGAGGGACGCTCTTCTAACTATGGCTACACCTTC

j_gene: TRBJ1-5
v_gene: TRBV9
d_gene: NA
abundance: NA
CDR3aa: CASSYHPQENQPQHF
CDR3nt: TGTGCCAGCAGCTACCATCCACAGGAAAATCAGCCCCAGCATTTT

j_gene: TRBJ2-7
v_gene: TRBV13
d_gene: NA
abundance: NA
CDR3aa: CASSLGVTYEQYF
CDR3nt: TGTGCCAGCAGCTTAGGTGTCACGTACGAGCAGTACTTC

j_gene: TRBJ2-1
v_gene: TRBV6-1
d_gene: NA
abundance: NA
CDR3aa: CASSKGGLINNEQFF
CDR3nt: TGTGCCAGCAGTAAGGGGGGACTAATTAACAATGAGCAGTTCTTC

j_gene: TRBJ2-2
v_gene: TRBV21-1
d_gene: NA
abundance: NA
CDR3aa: CASSKVSLAASNTGELFF
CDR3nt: TGTGCCAGCAGCAAAGTTTCACTAGCGGCTTCGAACACCGGGGAGCTGTTTTTT

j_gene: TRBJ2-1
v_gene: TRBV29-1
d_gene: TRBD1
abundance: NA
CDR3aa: CSVGTGGRGEQFF
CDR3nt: TGCAGCGTTGGAACAGGGGGCAGAGGGGAGCAGTTCTTC

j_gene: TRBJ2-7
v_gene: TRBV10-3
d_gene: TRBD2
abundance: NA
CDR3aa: CASMPAGGRLREQYF
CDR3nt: TGTGCCAGCATGCCAGCGGGGGGCCGTCTGCGGGAGCAGTACTTC

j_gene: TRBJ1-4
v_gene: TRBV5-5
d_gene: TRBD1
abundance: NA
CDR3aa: CASSGRTGTSNEKLFF
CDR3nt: TGTGCCAGCAGCGGTAGGACAGGGACGAGTAATGAAAAACTGTTTTTT

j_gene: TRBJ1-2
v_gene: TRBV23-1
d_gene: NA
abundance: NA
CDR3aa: CASSGGGGYGYTF
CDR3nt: TGCGCCAGCAGCGGGGGGGGCGGCTATGGCTACACCTTC

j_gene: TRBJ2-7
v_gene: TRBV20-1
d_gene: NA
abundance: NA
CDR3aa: CSASLPHEQYF
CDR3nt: TGCAGTGCCAGTCTACCCCACGAGCAGTACTTC

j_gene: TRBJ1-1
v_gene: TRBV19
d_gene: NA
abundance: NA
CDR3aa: CASSTRVGTEAFF
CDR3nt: TGTGCCAGTAGTACCAGGGTTGGCACTGAAGCTTTCTTT

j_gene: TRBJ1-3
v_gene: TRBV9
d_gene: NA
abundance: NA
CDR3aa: CASRRAGGNTIYF
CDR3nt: TGTGCCAGCCGGCGCGCGGGCGGAAACACCATATATTTT

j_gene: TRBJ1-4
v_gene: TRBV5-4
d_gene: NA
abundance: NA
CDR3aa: CASSLDGGTRLTNEKLFF
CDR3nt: TGTGCCAGCAGCTTGGATGGAGGCACCCGCTTAACTAATGAAAAACTGTTTTTT

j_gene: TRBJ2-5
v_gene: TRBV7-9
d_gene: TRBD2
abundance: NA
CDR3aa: CASSPTGGGARETQYF
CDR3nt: TGTGCCAGCAGCCCTACCGGCGGGGGGGCCCGGGAGACCCAGTACTTC

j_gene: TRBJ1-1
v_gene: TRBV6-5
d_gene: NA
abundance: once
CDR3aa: CASSYDTGVAAFF
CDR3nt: TGTGCCAGCAGTTACGATACTGGGGTAGCAGCTTTCTTT

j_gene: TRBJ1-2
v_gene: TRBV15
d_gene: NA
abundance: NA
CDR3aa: CATSRDLGAGYTF
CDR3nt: TGTGCCACCAGCAGAGATCTAGGAGCCGGCTACACCTTC

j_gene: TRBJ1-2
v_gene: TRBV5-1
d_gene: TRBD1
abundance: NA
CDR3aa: CASSLDLGTGPNYGYTF
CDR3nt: TGCGCCAGCAGCTTGGATCTGGGGACAGGTCCTAACTATGGCTACACCTTC

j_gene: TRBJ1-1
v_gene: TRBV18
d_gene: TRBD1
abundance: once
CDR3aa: CASSMTGAEAFF
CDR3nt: TGTGCCAGCTCAATGACAGGGGCTGAAGCTTTCTTT

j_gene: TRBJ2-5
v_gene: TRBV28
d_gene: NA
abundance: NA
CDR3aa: CASSLDGLLRQETQYF
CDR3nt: TGTGCCAGCAGTTTAGATGGGCTCCTACGACAAGAGACCCAGTACTTC

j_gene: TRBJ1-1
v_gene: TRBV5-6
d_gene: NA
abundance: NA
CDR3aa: CASSFSLIGEAFF
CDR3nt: TGTGCCAGCAGCTTTTCCTTAATCGGTGAAGCTTTCTTT

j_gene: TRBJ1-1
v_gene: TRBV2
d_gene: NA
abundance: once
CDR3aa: CASSEGGRSTEAFF
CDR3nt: TGTGCCAGCAGTGAAGGGGGCCGGAGCACTGAAGCTTTCTTT

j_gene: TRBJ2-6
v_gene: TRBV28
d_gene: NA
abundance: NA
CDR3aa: CASRIGGWGGGFSGANVLTF
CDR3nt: TGTGCCAGCAGGATAGGGGGGTGGGGAGGTGGATTCTCTGGGGCCAACGTCCTGACTTTC

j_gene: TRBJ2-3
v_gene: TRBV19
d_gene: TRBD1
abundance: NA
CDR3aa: CASSGGRGPGRDTQYF
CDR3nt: TGTGCCAGTAGTGGGGGCAGGGGGCCGGGCCGGGATACGCAGTATTTT

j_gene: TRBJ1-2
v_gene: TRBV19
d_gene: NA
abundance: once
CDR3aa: CASSIDKGRGYGYTF
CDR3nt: TGTGCCAGTAGTATAGATAAGGGCAGGGGATATGGCTACACCTTC

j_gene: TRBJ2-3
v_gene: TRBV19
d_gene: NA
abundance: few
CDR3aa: CASSVRGGDTQYF
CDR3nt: TGTGCCAGTAGTGTCCGAGGGGGAGATACGCAGTATTTT

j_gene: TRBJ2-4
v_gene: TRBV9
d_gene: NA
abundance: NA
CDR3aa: CASSPSGVAKNIQYF
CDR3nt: TGTGCCAGCAGCCCCTCGGGGGTAGCCAAAAACATTCAGTACTTC

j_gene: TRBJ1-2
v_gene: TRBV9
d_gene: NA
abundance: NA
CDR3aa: CASSVGDIGGYTF
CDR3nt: TGTGCCAGCAGCGTAGGGGACATCGGTGGCTACACCTTC

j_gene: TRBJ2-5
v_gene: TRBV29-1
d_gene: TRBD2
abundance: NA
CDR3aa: CSVEVRGGPETQYF
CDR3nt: TGCAGCGTTGAGGTCCGGGGGGGCCCAGAGACCCAGTACTTC

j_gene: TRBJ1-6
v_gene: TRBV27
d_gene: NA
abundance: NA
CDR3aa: CASSQAGNGSPLHF
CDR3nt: TGTGCCAGCAGTCAGGCAGGGAACGGTTCACCCCTCCACTTT

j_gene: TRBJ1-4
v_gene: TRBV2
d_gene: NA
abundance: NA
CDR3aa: CASSFGQFNEKLFF
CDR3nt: TGTGCCAGCAGTTTTGGACAGTTTAATGAAAAACTGTTTTTT

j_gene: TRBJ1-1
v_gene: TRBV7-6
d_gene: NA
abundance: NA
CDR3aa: CASSSDRNTEAFF
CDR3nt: TGTGCCAGCAGCTCGGACAGGAACACTGAAGCTTTCTTT

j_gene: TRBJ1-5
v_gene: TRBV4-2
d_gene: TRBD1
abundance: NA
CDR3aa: CASSQTLPGGGQGNQPQHF
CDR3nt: TGTGCCAGCAGCCAGACTCTGCCGGGCGGCGGACAGGGGAACCAGCCCCAGCATTTT

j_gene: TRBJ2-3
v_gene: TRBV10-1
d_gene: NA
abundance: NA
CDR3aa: CASSSGGTDTQYF
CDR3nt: TGCGCCAGCAGTTCTGGGGGGACAGATACGCAGTATTTT

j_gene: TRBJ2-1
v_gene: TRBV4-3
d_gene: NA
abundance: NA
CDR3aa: CASSQILVSYNEQFF
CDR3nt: TGCGCCAGCAGCCAAATCCTGGTCTCCTACAATGAGCAGTTCTTC

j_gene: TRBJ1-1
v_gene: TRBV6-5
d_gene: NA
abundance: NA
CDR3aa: CASRTRVPNTEAFF
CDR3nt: TGTGCCAGCAGAACCAGGGTACCGAACACTGAAGCTTTCTTT

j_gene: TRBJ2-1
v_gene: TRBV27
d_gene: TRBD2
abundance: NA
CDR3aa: CASRPLTSGRANEQFF
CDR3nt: TGTGCCAGCAGGCCGCTCACTAGCGGGAGGGCAAATGAGCAGTTCTTC

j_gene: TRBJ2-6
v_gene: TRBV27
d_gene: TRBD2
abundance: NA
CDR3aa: CASSPLAGGSVGANVLTF
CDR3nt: TGTGCCAGCAGTCCGTTAGCGGGGGGGTCGGTTGGGGCCAACGTCCTGACTTTC

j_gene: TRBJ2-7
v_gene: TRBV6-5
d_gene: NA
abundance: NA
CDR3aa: CASRGLYGYEQYF
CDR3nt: TGTGCCAGCCGGGGACTTTACGGGTACGAGCAGTACTTC

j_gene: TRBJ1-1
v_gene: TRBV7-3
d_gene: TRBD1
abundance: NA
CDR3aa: CASSSTGTLIEAFF
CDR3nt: TGTGCCAGCAGCTCGACAGGGACACTCATTGAAGCTTTCTTT

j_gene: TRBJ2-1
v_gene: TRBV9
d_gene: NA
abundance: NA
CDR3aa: CASGPGLAFPSSYNEQFF
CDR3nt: TGTGCCAGCGGACCGGGGCTAGCGTTCCCCAGCTCCTACAATGAGCAGTTCTTC

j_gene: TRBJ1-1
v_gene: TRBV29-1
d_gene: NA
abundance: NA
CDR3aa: CSAVPVLMNTEAFF
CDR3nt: TGCAGCGCTGTCCCCGTACTAATGAACACTGAAGCTTTCTTT

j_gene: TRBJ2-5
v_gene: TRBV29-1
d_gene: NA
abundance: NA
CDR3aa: CSVVVGQETQYF
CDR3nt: TGCAGCGTTGTGGTAGGCCAAGAGACCCAGTACTTC

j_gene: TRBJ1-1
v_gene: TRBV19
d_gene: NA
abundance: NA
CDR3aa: CASSIFPGQVNTEAFF
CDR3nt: TGTGCCAGTAGTATTTTCCCCGGGCAGGTGAACACTGAAGCTTTCTTT

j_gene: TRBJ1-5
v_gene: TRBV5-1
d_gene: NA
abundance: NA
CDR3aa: CASSLDGGNQPQHF
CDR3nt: TGCGCCAGCAGCTTGGACGGAGGGAATCAGCCCCAGCATTTT

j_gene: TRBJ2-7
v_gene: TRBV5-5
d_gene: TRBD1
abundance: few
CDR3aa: CASSLGQGPKAYEQYF
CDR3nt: TGTGCCAGCAGCCTCGGACAGGGTCCCAAGGCCTACGAGCAGTACTTC

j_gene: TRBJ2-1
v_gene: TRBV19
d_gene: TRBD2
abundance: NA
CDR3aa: CASSKAGGPFNEQFF
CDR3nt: TGTGCCAGTAGTAAAGCGGGAGGGCCGTTTAATGAGCAGTTCTTC

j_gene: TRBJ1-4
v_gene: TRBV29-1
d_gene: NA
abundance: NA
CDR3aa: CSVRGPRTNEKLFF
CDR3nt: TGCAGCGTCCGGGGCCCAAGAACTAATGAAAAACTGTTTTTT